These 32 T cell receptor beta chains were all obtained from the same sample, sequenced in a study of T-cell memory formation after mild COVID-19. Using its own MiXCR run on the 5' RACE reads, TCRdb lists one record per CDR3 protein. The sample includes around 300,000 distinct CDR3 sequences, roughly an eighth of them seen just once. Sample: PBMCs or a T cell subset sorted from them (not recorded which). All receptors come from a man aged 18-30 years who had mild COVID-19 (a few samples of this study predate the infection). Cell type and time point are not known.

The table lists this clonotype with a few counts. This sequence joins TRBV4-2 and TRBJ2-2; TRBD1 is a possible D gene (6 bases). Deletions cut 4 bases from V and 1 base from J, with 10 bases between. The CDR3 is 15 residues long. CDR1 is LGHNA and CDR2 is YNFKEQ in the germline V gene. The CDR3 DNA is TGTGCCAGCAGCCGAGCGACAGGGAACACCGGGGAGCTGTTTTTT. Translated, it gives CASSRATGNTGELFF.

This clonotype was observed a handful of times. The chain combines TRBV4-1 with TRBJ2-7; D possibly corresponds to TRBD1 (5 bases). Looked up from germline, CDR1 is MGHRA and CDR2 is YSYEKL. The length of the CDR3 is 14 residues. Trimming cost V 3 bases and J 3 bases, with 12 bases left between them. CDR3 sequence (DNA): TGCGCCAGCAGCCAGGAAGACAGAAACTACGAGCAGTACGTC. Protein: CASSQEDRNYEQYV.

The chain has TRBV14 and TRBJ2-7; 10 nucleotides match TRBD2. The CDR3 loop spans 15 amino acids. The germline V gene has CDR1 SGHDN and CDR2 FVKESK. With V trimmed by 3 bases and J by 2 bases, 4 bases remained unmatched. CDR3 nucleotide sequence: TGTGCCAGCAGCCATACTAGCGGGGAGACCTACGAGCAGTACTTC. Protein product: CASSHTSGETYEQYF.

The rearrangement uses TRBV5-5 and TRBJ1-5; the D gene is possibly TRBD1 (5 bases). The germline CDR1 and CDR2 sequences are SGHKS and YYEKEE (reference sequence). The CDR3 is made up of 15 amino acids. Deletions cut 2 bases from V and 2 bases from J, with 11 bases between. In nucleotides, the CDR3 is TGTGCCAGCAGCTTATCCCCGGGGGGCAATCAGCCCCAGCATTTT. Translation gives CASSLSPGGNQPQHF.

The chain joins TRBV11-3 to TRBJ2-1, with D possibly being TRBD1 or TRBD2 (6 bases each). Trimming shortened V by 2 bases and J by 4 bases, and 15 bases separated the two germline ends. In germline, CDR1 is SGHNT, CDR2 YENEEA. CDR3 size: 16 residues. CDR3 sequence reads: CASSLSSEGGYNEQFF. CDR3 DNA: TGTGCCAGCAGCTTATCTTCGGAGGGGGGATACAATGAGCAGTTCTTC.

Comment on this clonotype: Mismatch with germline at one junction end may stem from a read error. The CDR3 coding sequence is TGTGCCAGCAGCTTCATAGCGGGGGGCTCCCAAGAGACCCGGTACTTC. It encodes CASSFIAGGSQETRYF. The V and J genes are TRBV7-2 and TRBJ2-5, with TRBD2 identical over 10 bases. CDR3 length: 16 amino acids. Germline V CDR1 and CDR2: SGHTA, FQGNSA.

This clonotype was observed a handful of times. The chain carries TRBV10-3 and TRBJ2-1; D is perhaps TRBD2 (6 bases). Germline V gene sequence: CDR1 ENHRY, CDR2 SYGVKD. The CDR3 extends over 16 amino acids. Trimming stripped 2 bases from V and 6 bases from J, with 17 bases between. The CDR3 sequence is CAISEPRDFAPNEQFF. The CDR3 DNA sequence: TGTGCCATCAGTGAGCCCCGGGACTTTGCGCCCAATGAGCAGTTCTTC.

V and J are TRBV7-9 and TRBJ2-3; D gene unclear. The ends were cut back, 4 bases at V and 0 bases at J, with 17 bases in the middle. The CDR3 is 17 residues long. From germline, CDR1 is SEHNR and CDR2 FQNEAQ (reference sequence). The CDR3 region has the DNA TGTGCCAGCAGCTCCCCCATTGATAGCCGAAGCACAGATACGCAGTATTTT. This sequence encodes CASSSPIDSRSTDTQYF.

The chain employs TRBV27 and TRBJ2-1; tentatively, D is TRBD1 (6 bases). The CDR3 sequence is 16 residues long. The V gene's germline CDR1 is MNHEY and CDR2 SMNVEV (reference sequence). Trimming removed 4 bases from V and 0 bases from J, with 13 bases in between. The CDR3 here is CASSSRGGPSYNEQFF. CDR3 coding DNA: TGTGCCAGCAGTTCCCGAGGGGGACCCTCCTACAATGAGCAGTTCTTC.

The rearrangement joins TRBV9 to TRBJ2-7, with 11 bases fitting TRBD2. V lost 3 bases and J lost 7; bases outside the gene matches: 15. This CDR3 is built from 17 residues. In germline, CDR1 is SGDLS, CDR2 YYNGEE. The CDR3 bases are TGTGCCAGCAGCGAGATGGGAACTAGCGGGAGCCCTAGGGAGCAGTACTTC. Translated: CASSEMGTSGSPREQYF.

This clonotype has at least ten counts. The rearrangement links TRBV4-3 to TRBJ2-2; no definite D call. Per germline, CDR1 LGHNA and CDR2 YSLEER. This CDR3 has 14 residues. V lost 4 bases and J lost 1, with 7 bases in between. CDR3 amino acids: CASSLTVNTGELFF. CDR3 nucleotides: TGCGCCAGCAGCCTCACGGTGAACACCGGGGAGCTGTTTTTT.

This clonotype was counted ten times or more. The chain uses TRBV7-6 and TRBJ1-5, with D hard to call. Germline V gene data show CDR1 as SGHVS and CDR2 as FNYEAQ. Between the trimmed V and J ends, which lost 1 base and 0 bases, there was a span of 7 bases. CDR3 size: 15 residues. The CDR3 reads CASSLGGNSNQPQHF. The CDR3 DNA follows: TGTGCCAGCAGCTTAGGGGGTAATAGCAATCAGCCCCAGCATTTT.

The V call is TRBV12-3 or TRBV12-4, the J call TRBJ2-5, with D possibly matching TRBD2 (6 bases). The CDR3 consists of 14 residues. V shed 0 bases and J shed 4 bases, with 9 bases lying between them. As DNA, the CDR3 is TGTGCCAGCAGTTTAGCGTACGGGGGAGAGACCCAGTACTTC. Translating it yields CASSLAYGGETQYF.

This clonotype turned up a few times. The rearrangement links TRBV24-1 to TRBJ2-1; tentative D call: TRBD1 (6 bases). The CDR3 consists of 15 residues. V was pared by 0 bases and J by 9 bases, with 14 bases between. Per the germline V gene, CDR1 is KGHDR and CDR2 is SFDVKD. The CDR3 bases are TGTGCCACCAGTGATTTGGCAGGGGTTTTGACTGAGCAGTTCTTC. Residues: CATSDLAGVLTEQFF.

This clonotype has more than one count but fewer than ten. The genes are TRBV6-5 and TRBJ1-1; D is possibly TRBD1 (5 bases). The CDR3 is made up of 16 amino acids. The germline gives CDR1 MNHEY, CDR2 SVGAGI. Trimming cost V 0 bases and J 0 bases, with 11 bases left between them. The CDR3 bases are TGTGCCAGCAGTTACTCGGGACTGCTCATGAACACTGAAGCTTTCTTT. As protein: CASSYSGLLMNTEAFF.

In this sample, this clonotype turned up a few times. The chain uses TRBV27 and TRBJ2-7, with TRBD2 matching 7 bases. The junction had 11 bases not matched to a gene; V was cut back by 5 bases and J by 1 base. This CDR3 spans 16 amino acids. Germline CDR1 and CDR2: MNHEY and SMNVEV (reference sequence). CDR3 loop: CASSTSPGGGSYEQYF. The CDR3 DNA reads TGTGCCAGCAGTACCAGTCCGGGCGGGGGATCCTACGAGCAGTACTTC.

CDR3 in amino acids: CASSQGLGVYEQYV. The CDR3 DNA sequence: TGTGCCAGCAGCCAAGGGCTTGGGGTATACGAGCAGTACGTC. The chain has TRBV3-1 and TRBJ2-7, with D uncertain. Germline V gene lookup returns CDR1 LGHDT and CDR2 YNNKEL (reference sequence). CDR3 length equals 14 residues. V lost 1 base, J lost 4 bases, and 11 bases lay in between.

In this sample, this clonotype turned up a few times. This chain links TRBV5-1 with TRBJ2-2; the match to TRBD2 covers 9 bases. V shed 4 bases, J shed 3 bases, and the junction held 10 bases outside the gene matches. CDR1 SGHRS and CDR2 YFSETQ come from the germline V gene. The CDR3 is made up of 17 amino acids. The CDR3: CASSPRPTSGYTGELFF. Here the CDR3 DNA reads TGCGCCAGCAGCCCCCGCCCGACTAGCGGATACACCGGGGAGCTGTTTTTT. The full variable domain, its missing parts supplied by reference TRBV5-1 and TRBJ2-2, is KAGVTQTPRYLIKTRGQQVTLSCSPISGHRSVSWYQQTPGQGLQFLFEYFSETQRNKGNFPGRFSGRQFSNSRSEMNVSTLELGDSALYLCASSPRPTSGYTGELFFGEGSRLTVL.

This clonotype was counted between two and nine times. This chain uses TRBV10-3 with TRBJ2-5, with D possibly matching TRBD2 (7 bases). The V end was cut by 7 bases, the J end by 5 bases, with 17 bases between. The CDR3 is 14 amino acids. CDR1 ENHRY and CDR2 SYGVKD come from the germline V gene. The CDR3 spells CAIKKGGAYETQYF. CDR3 nucleotides: TGTGCCATCAAAAAAGGGGGGGCTTACGAGACCCAGTACTTC.

The chain links TRBV12-3 or TRBV12-4 to TRBJ2-2, with D hard to call. The CDR3 contains 15 residues. The ends were cut back, 6 bases at V and 8 bases at J, with 19 bases in the middle. The CDR3 bases are TGTGCCAGCAGGGACGGGTTGGGGATTGTAGGGGAGCTGTTTTTT. It specifies CASRDGLGIVGELFF.

This clonotype appeared many times. The chain recombines TRBV2 with TRBJ2-7, with TRBD1 matching over 8 bases. With V trimmed by 4 bases and J by 5 bases, 10 bases remained unmatched. Per the germline V gene, CDR1 is SNHLY and CDR2 is FYNNEI. The CDR3 sequence is 15 residues long. The CDR3 nucleotides read TGTGCCAGCAGTGGGTTTGGCAGGGGGCGGAACGAGCAGTACTTC. This encodes CASSGFGRGRNEQYF.

The V and J genes are TRBV5-1 and TRBJ2-6, with D tentatively TRBD1 or TRBD2 (7 bases each). CDR3 length: 16 residues. Germline assignment: CDR1 SGHRS and CDR2 YFSETQ. V shed 6 bases and J shed 4 bases, with 17 bases lying between them. The CDR3 region has the DNA TGCGCCAGCACCCAGGGGGGGGCGCAAGGGGCCAACGTCCTGACTTTC. Amino acid sequence: CASTQGGAQGANVLTF.

The CDR3 sequence: CASLQDLNQPQHF. DNA for the CDR3: TGTGCCAGCCTACAGGACCTCAATCAGCCCCAGCATTTT. The chain joins TRBV7-2 to TRBJ1-5; D may be TRBD1 (5 bases). Germline V gene data show CDR1 as SGHTA and CDR2 as FQGNSA. The CDR3 runs to 13 residues. V was trimmed by 8 bases and J by 3 bases, leaving 11 bases between them.

Only a few counts were recorded for this clonotype. CDR3 sequence (DNA): TGTGCCAGCAGCCCTCGACTAGCGGGGGGGCAAGATACGCAGTATTTT. This gives the protein CASSPRLAGGQDTQYF. This chain links TRBV9 with TRBJ2-3; 14 nucleotides line up with TRBD2. The V gene's germline CDR1 is SGDLS and CDR2 YYNGEE. This CDR3 is 16 amino acids long. With V trimmed by 4 bases and J by 5 bases, 6 bases remained unmatched.

This clonotype was recorded at least ten times. The CDR3 region has the DNA TGTGCCACCAGCAGAGATCGACTAGCTGGAAAGACCCAGTACTTC. Translation: CATSRDRLAGKTQYF. The gene calls are TRBV15 and TRBJ2-5; 7 bases agree with TRBD2. Germline V gives CDR1 LNHNV, CDR2 YYDKDF (reference sequence). V lost 0 bases and J lost 6; bases outside the gene matches: 7. The CDR3 has 15 amino acids. The whole variable domain, filled in from reference TRBV15 and TRBJ2-5, reads DAMVIQNPRYQVTQFGKPVTLSCSQTLNHNVMYWYQQKSSQAPKLLFHYYDKDFNNEADTPDNFQSRRPNTSFCFLDIRSPGLGDTAMYLCATSRDRLAGKTQYFGPGTRLLVL.

A few counts support this clonotype. V is TRBV4-3 and J is TRBJ2-7; 7 bases align to TRBD1. The trim removed 4 bases at V and 3 bases at J, leaving 6 bases unmatched. CDR3 length equals 14 residues. CDR1 and CDR2 (germline): LGHNA, YSLEER. The CDR3, as DNA: TGCGCCAGCAGCCCGCGACAGGGACACTACGAGCAGTACTTC. Translated, it gives CASSPRQGHYEQYF.

The chain carries TRBV5-6 and TRBJ2-7; D gene ambiguous. The CDR3 extends over 14 amino acids. V was trimmed by 4 bases and J by 3 bases, leaving 14 bases between them. The germline gives CDR1 SGHDT, CDR2 YYEEEE. The CDR3 DNA follows: TGTGCCAGCAGCCCGGCCGGGCGCCACTACGAGCAGTACGTC. This encodes CASSPAGRHYEQYV.

V and J are TRBV12-3 or TRBV12-4 and TRBJ2-5, with TRBD2 as a possible D gene (6 bases). The CDR3 totals 14 residues. The V end lost 5 bases, the J end lost 4 bases, and 14 bases lay between the germline ends. CDR3 sequence reads: CASSMTLRGETQYF. Written as DNA, the CDR3 is TGTGCCAGCAGTATGACTTTGCGGGGAGAGACCCAGTACTTC.

This clonotype was counted only a few times. This chain connects TRBV19 to TRBJ1-1; 7 positions agree with TRBD1. Germline CDR1 reads LNHDA; CDR2 reads SQIVND (reference sequence). The ends lost 4 bases at V and 5 bases at J; junction bases unmatched: 4. The CDR3 covers 13 residues. In nucleotides, the CDR3 is TGTGCCAGTAGTAGACAGGGAAGGACTGAAGCTTTCTTT. Protein: CASSRQGRTEAFF.

This clonotype was detected a few times. The chain combines TRBV20-1 with TRBJ2-7, with TRBD1 matching 9 bases. Germline V lookup: CDR1 DFQATT, CDR2 SNEGSKA (reference sequence). V was clipped by 4 bases and J by 6 bases; unmatched bases: 10. The CDR3 loop spans 14 amino acids. CDR3 sequence: CSAKPGTGPGEQYV. The CDR3 coding sequence is TGCAGTGCTAAACCAGGGACAGGGCCAGGCGAGCAGTACGTC.

Only a few counts were recorded for this clonotype. The gene calls are TRBV6-2 or TRBV6-3 and TRBJ1-1, with D possibly matching TRBD1 (5 bases). The V gene lost 6 bases and the J gene lost 4 bases, with 18 bases spanning the gap. The CDR3 covers 15 residues. In germline, CDR1 is MNHEY, CDR2 SVGEGT. The CDR3 nucleotides are TGTGCCAGCAGCAAAGTAGGGGCGCGGGTCACTGAAGCTTTCTTT. Translation: CASSKVGARVTEAFF.

This clonotype was detected only a few times. V and J are TRBV14 and TRBJ1-1, with 11 bases that match TRBD1. Germline CDR1 reads SGHDN; CDR2 reads FVKESK. The CDR3 totals 17 residues. Trimming at V came to 0 bases and at J to 2 bases, leaving 5 bases not matched to a gene. CDR3 protein: CASSQDWTGGFNTEAFF. For the CDR3, the DNA is TGTGCCAGCAGCCAAGATTGGACAGGGGGCTTCAACACTGAAGCTTTCTTT.